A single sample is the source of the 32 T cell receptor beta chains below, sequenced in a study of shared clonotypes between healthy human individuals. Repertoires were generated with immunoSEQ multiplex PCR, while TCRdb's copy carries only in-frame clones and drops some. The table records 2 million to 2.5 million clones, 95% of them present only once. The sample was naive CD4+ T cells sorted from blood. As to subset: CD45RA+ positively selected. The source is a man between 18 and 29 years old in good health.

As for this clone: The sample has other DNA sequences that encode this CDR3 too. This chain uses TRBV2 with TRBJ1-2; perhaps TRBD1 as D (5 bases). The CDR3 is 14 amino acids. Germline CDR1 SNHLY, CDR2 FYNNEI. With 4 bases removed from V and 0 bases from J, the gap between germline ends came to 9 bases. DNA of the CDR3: TGTGCCAGCAGTGTCGACAGAACTAACTATGGCTACACCTTC. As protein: CASSVDRTNYGYTF.

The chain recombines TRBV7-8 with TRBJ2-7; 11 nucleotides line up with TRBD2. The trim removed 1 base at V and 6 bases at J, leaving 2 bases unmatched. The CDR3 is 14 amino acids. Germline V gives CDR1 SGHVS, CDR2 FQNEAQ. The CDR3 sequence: CASSLGLAGSEQYF. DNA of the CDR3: TGTGCCAGCAGCTTAGGACTAGCGGGAAGCGAGCAGTACTTC.

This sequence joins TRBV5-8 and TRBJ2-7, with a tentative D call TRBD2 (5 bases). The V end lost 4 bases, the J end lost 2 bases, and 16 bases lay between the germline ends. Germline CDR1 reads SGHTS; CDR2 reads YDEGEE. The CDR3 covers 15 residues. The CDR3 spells CASSPVGVSAYEQYF. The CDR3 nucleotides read TGTGCCAGCAGCCCAGTCGGGGTGTCGGCCTACGAGCAGTACTTC. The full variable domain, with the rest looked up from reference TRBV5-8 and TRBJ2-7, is EAGVTQSPTHLIKTRGQQATLRCSPISGHTSVYWYQQALGLGLQFLLWYDEGEERNRGNFPPRFSGRQFPNYSSELNVNALELEDSALYLCASSPVGVSAYEQYFGPGTRLTVT.

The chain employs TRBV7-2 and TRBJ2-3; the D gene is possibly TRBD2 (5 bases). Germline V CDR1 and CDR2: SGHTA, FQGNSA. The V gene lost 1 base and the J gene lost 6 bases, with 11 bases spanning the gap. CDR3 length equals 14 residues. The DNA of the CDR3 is TGTGCCAGCAGCTTAGACGGACCGGGGGATACGCAGTATTTT. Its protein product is CASSLDGPGDTQYF.

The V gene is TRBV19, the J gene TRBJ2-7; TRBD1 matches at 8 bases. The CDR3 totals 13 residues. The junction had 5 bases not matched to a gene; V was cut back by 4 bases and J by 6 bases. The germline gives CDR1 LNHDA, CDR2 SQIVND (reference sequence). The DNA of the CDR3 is TGTGCCAGTAGTACCGACAGGGGAGGCGAGCAGTACTTC. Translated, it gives CASSTDRGGEQYF.

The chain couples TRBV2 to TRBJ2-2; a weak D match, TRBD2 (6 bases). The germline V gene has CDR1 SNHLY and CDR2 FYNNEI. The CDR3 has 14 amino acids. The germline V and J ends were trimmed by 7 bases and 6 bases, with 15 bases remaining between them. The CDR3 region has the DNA TGTGCCAGCAAAGAAGGATCGGGGGCCGGGGAGCTGTTTTTT. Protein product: CASKEGSGAGELFF.

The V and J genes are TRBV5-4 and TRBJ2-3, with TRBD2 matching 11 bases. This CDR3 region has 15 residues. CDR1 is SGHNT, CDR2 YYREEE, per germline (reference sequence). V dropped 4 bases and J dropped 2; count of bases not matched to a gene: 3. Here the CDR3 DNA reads TGTGCCAGCAGCGAGACTAGCGGGACCACAGATACGCAGTATTTT. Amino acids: CASSETSGTTDTQYF.

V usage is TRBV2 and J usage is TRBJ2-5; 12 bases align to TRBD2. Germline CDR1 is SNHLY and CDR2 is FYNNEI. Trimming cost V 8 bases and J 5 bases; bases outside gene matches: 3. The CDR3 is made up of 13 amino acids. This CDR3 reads CASQGLAGETQYF. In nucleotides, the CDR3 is TGTGCCAGCCAAGGACTAGCGGGGGAGACCCAGTACTTC.

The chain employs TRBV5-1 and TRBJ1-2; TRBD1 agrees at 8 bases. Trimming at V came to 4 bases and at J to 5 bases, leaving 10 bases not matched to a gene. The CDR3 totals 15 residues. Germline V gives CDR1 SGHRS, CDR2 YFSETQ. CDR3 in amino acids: CASSQTTGALYGYTF. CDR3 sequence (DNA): TGCGCCAGCAGCCAAACGACAGGGGCCCTTTATGGCTACACCTTC.

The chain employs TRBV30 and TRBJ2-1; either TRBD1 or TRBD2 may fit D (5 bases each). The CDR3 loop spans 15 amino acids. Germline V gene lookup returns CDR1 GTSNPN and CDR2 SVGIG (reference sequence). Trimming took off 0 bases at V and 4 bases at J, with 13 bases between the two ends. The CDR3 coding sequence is TGTGCCTGGAGTGTAAATCGGGGCCCATACAATGAGCAGTTCTTC. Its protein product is CAWSVNRGPYNEQFF.

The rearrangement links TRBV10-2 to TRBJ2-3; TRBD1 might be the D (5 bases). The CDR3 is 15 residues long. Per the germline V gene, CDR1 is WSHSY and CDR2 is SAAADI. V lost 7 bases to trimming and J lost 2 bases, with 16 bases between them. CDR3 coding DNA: TGCGCCAGCACTCTGAAGGGGTCCCCCACAGATACGCAGTATTTT. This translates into CASTLKGSPTDTQYF.

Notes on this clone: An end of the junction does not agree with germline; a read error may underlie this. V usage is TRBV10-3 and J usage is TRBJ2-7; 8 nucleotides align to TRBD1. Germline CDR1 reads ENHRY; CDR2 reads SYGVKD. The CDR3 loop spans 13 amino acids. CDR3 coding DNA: TGTGCCATCAGTGGATACCCAGACAGGGGTAAATCCTTC. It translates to CAISGYPDRGKSF.

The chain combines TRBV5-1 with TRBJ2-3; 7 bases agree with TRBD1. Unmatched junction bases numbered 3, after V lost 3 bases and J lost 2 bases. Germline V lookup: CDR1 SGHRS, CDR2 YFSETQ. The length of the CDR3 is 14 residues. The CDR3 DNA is TGCGCCAGCAGCTCGACAGGGACCACAGATACGCAGTATTTT. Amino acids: CASSSTGTTDTQYF.

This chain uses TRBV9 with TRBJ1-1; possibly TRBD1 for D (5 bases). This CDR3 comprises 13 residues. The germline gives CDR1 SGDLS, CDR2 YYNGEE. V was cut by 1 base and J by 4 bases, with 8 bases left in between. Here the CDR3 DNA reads TGTGCCAGCAGCGTAAGGGGAGCCACTGAAGCTTTCTTT. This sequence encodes CASSVRGATEAFF.

The CDR3 nucleotides read TGTGCCATCAGTCCTATCGGGACAGGGGGTCGTGAAAAACTGTTTTTT. Translation: CAISPIGTGGREKLFF. The V gene is TRBV10-3, the J gene TRBJ1-4; 11 nucleotides match TRBD1. Looked up from germline, CDR1 is ENHRY and CDR2 is SYGVKD. The CDR3 runs 16 residues. Trimming took 5 bases from V and 7 from J; bases not matched to a gene: 9.

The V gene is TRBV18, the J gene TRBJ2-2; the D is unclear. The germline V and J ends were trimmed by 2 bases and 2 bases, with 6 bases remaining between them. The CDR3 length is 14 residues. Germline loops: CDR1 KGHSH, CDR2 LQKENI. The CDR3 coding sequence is TGTGCCAGCTCACCATCTGTCAACACCGGGGAGCTGTTTTTT. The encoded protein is CASSPSVNTGELFF.

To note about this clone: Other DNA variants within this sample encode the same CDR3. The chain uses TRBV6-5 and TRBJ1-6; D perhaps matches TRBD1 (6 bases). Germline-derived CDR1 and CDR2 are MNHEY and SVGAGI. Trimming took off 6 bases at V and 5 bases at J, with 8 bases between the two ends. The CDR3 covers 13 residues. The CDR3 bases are TGTGCCAGCAGCCGGGACAATAATTCACCCCTCCACTTT. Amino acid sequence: CASSRDNNSPLHF.

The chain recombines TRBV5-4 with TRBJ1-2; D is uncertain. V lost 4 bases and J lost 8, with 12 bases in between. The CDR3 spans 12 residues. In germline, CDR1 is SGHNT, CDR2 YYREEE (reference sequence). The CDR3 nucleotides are TGTGCCAGCAGCCACCCGAGTGGAGGCTACACCTTC. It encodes CASSHPSGGYTF.

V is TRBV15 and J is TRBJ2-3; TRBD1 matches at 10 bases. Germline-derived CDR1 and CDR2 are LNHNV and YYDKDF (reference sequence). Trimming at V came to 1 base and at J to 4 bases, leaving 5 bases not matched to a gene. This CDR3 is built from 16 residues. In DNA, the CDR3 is TGTGCCACCAGCAGAGCCGGGACAGGGGTACCAGATACGCAGTATTTT. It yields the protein CATSRAGTGVPDTQYF.

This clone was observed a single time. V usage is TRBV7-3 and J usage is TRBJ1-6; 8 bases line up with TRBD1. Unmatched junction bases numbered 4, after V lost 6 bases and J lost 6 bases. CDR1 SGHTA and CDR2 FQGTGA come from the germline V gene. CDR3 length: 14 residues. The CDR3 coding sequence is TGTGCCAGCAGTCCAGGGGGCTTTAATTCACCCCTCCACTTT. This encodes CASSPGGFNSPLHF.

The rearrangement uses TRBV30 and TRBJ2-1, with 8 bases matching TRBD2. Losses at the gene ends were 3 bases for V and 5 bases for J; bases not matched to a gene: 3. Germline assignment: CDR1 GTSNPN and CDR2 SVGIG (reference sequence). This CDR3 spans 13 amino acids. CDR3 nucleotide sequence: TGTGCCTGGAGCGGGAGGGCCGACAATGAGCAGTTCTTC. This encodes CAWSGRADNEQFF.

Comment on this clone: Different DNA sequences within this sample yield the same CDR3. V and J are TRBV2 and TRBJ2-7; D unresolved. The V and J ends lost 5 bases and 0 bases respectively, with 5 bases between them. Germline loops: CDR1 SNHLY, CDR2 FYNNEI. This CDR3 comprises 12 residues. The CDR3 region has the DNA TGTGCCAGCAGTCTTAGCTCCTACGAGCAGTACTTC. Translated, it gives CASSLSSYEQYF. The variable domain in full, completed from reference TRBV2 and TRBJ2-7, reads EPEVTQTPSHQVTQMGQEVILRCVPISNHLYFYWYRQILGQKVEFLVSFYNNEISEKSEIFDDQFSVERPDGSNFTLKIRSTKLEDSAMYFCASSLSSYEQYFGPGTRLTVT.

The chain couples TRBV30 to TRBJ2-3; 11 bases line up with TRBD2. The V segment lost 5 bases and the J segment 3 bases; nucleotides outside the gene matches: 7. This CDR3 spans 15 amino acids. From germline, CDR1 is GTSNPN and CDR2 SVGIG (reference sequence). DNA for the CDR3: TGTGCCTGGCGGATAGCGGGGGGGCGAACAGATACGCAGTATTTT. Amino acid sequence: CAWRIAGGRTDTQYF.

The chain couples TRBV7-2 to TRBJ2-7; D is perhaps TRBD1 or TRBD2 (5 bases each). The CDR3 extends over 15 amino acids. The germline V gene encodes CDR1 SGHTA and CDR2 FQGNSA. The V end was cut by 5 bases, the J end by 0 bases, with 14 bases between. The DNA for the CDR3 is TGTGCCAGCAGCGCCCCCGGGACCGTCTCCTACGAGCAGTACTTC. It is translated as CASSAPGTVSYEQYF.

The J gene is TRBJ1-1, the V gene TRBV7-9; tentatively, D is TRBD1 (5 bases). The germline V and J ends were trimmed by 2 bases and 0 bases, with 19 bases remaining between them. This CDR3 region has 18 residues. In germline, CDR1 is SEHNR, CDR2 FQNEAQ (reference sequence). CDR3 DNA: TGTGCCAGCAGCTTATTTAATACGTGGGGCAGCATGAACACTGAAGCTTTCTTT. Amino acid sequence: CASSLFNTWGSMNTEAFF.

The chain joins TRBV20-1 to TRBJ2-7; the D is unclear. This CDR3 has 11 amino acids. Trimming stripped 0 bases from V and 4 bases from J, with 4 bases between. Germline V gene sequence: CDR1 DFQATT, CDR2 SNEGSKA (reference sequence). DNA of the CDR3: TGCAGTGCTAGAGATATGTACGAGCAGTACTTC. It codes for CSARDMYEQYF.

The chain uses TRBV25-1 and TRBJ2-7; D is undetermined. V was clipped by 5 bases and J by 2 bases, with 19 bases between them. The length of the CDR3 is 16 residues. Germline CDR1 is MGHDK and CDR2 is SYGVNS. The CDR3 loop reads CASSPKSRVSTYEQYF. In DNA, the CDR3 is TGTGCCAGCAGTCCAAAATCAAGGGTGTCGACCTACGAGCAGTACTTC.

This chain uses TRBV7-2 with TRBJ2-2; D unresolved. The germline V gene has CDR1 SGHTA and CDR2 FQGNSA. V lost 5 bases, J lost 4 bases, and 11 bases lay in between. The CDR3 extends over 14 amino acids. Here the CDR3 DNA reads TGTGCCAGCAGCCCAAGGACGGGCACCGGGGAGCTGTTTTTT. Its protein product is CASSPRTGTGELFF.

The CDR3 protein is CASSLKGGTGEQYF. The CDR3 DNA is TGTGCCAGCAGCTTAAAAGGTGGGACTGGGGAGCAGTACTTC. The chain combines TRBV7-3 with TRBJ2-7; TRBD2 might be the D (6 bases). Between the trimmed V and J ends, which lost 1 base and 7 bases, there was a span of 14 bases. The CDR3 length is 14 residues. The germline V gene encodes CDR1 SGHTA and CDR2 FQGTGA.

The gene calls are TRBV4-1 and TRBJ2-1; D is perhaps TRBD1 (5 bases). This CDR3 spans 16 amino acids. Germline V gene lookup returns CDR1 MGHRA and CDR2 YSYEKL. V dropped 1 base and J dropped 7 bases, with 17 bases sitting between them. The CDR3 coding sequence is TGCGCCAGCAGCCAAGTCCGCGGCAGGGTCATGAATGAGCAGTTCTTC. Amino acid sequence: CASSQVRGRVMNEQFF.

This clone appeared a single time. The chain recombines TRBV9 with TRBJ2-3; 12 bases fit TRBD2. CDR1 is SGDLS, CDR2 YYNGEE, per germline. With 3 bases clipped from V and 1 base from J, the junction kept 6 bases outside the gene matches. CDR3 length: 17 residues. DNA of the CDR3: TGTGCCAGCAGCGCTCTAGCGGGGGGGCCCGGCACAGATACGCAGTATTTT. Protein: CASSALAGGPGTDTQYF.

This CDR3 reads CASSLAAGGESDTF. The CDR3 coding sequence is TGTGCCAGCAGCTTAGCCGCAGGGGGCGAATCAGACACCTTC. The V and J genes are TRBV7-2 and TRBJ1-2, with 8 bases matching TRBD1. The CDR3 totals 14 residues. Trimming at V came to 0 bases and at J to 12 bases, leaving 9 bases not matched to a gene. Germline loops: CDR1 SGHTA, CDR2 FQGNSA.